This T cell receptor beta chain is drawn from a study of early T cells in non-severe SARS-CoV-2 infection. Overall study findings and caveats: Private and CD4 specificities were missed by VDJdb matching, skewed to anti-spike CD8.

MiXCR, applied by TCRdb to the 5' RACE reads, yields one record per CDR3 protein. The sample lists about 25,000 distinct CDR3 sequences; about 4% were seen once. This clonotype is medium-sized (0.01 to 0.1%) within its sample. The antigen is not known. The CDR3 spans 19 residues. Per the germline V gene, CDR1 is SQVTM and CDR2 is ANQGSEA. Trimming shortened V by 1 base and J by 0 bases, and 22 bases separated the two germline ends. This clonotype was sampled from an adult who was a healthcare worker with PCR-confirmed SARS-CoV-2 infection or an uninfected control (not recorded which). The chain uses TRBV29-1 and TRBJ2-1, with D hard to call. Sequencing input: whole blood. Written as DNA, the CDR3 is TGCAGCGTTGAAGGTCGTGAGACCCCATTTTTTAGCTCCTACAATGAGCAGTTCTTC. Protein: CSVEGRETPFFSSYNEQFF.